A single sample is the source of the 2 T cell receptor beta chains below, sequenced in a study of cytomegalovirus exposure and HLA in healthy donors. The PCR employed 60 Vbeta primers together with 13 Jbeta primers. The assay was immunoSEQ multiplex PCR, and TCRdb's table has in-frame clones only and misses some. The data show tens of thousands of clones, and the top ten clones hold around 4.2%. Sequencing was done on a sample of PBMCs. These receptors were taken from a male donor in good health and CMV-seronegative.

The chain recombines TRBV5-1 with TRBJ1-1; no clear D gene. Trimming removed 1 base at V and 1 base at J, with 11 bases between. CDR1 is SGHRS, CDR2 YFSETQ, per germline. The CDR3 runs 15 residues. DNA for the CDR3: TGCGCCAGCAGCTTGTGGAGGGTAGGGAACACTGAAGCTTTCTTT. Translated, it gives CASSLWRVGNTEAFF. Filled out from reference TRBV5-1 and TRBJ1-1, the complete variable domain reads KAGVTQTPRYLIKTRGQQVTLSCSPISGHRSVSWYQQTPGQGLQFLFEYFSETQRNKGNFPGRFSGRQFSNSRSEMNVSTLELGDSALYLCASSLWRVGNTEAFFGQGTRLTVV.

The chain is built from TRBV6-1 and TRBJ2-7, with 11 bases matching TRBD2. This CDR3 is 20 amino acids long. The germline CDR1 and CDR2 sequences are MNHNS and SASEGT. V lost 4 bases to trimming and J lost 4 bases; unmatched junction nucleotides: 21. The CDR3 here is CASSAPSGRTNPLQDYEQYF. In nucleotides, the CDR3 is TGTGCCAGCAGTGCCCCTAGCGGGAGGACAAACCCCCTTCAGGATTACGAGCAGTACTTC.